This T cell receptor beta chain appears in the sequencing data of a study of blood T cells in healthy people across ages. Peripheral blood was drawn, 7.5 to 10 milliliters per donor. A second 7 to 11 cycle PCR used barcoded and J-beta primers. MiXCR, applied by TCRdb to the 5' RACE reads, yields one record per CDR3 protein. In the table there are hundreds of thousands of distinct CDR3 sequences, 25% to 30% of which are singletons. Sequencing was performed on blood. This receptor was obtained from an elderly woman in good health.

The CDR3 DNA is TGCGCCAGCAGCGGCGGAAACTCTGGAAACACCATATATTTT. This sequence encodes CASSGGNSGNTIYF. The J gene is TRBJ1-3, the V gene TRBV5-1; D not resolved. CDR3 length equals 14 residues. Germline V gene lookup returns CDR1 SGHRS and CDR2 YFSETQ. The V and J ends lost 4 bases and 0 bases respectively, with 8 bases between them. The full variable domain, its missing parts supplied by reference TRBV5-1 and TRBJ1-3, is KAGVTQTPRYLIKTRGQQVTLSCSPISGHRSVSWYQQTPGQGLQFLFEYFSETQRNKGNFPGRFSGRQFSNSRSEMNVSTLELGDSALYLCASSGGNSGNTIYFGEGSWLTVV.